The clone carrying this TCR beta chain was counted once. As yet, its antigen is unknown. 5'RACE, which relied on constant-segment primers, yielded TCR alpha and TCR beta cDNA libraries carrying sample barcodes and UMIs. TCRdb fed the 5' RACE reads into MiXCR, producing one record per CDR3 protein. The table shows about 300,000 distinct CDR3 sequences, with 15% to 20% occurring only once. The entry originates in a study of T-cell memory formation after mild COVID-19. Looking at the study overall: TCR clusters mostly belonged to single donors.

The V and J ends lost 7 bases and 9 bases, in that order; junction bases with no gene match: 9. This CDR3 comprises 13 residues. Whole-study results and caveats: Confirmation of SARS-CoV-2 specificity was lacking for second-wave clones peaking day 37. Clones which contracted sat mainly in CM and EM if CD4+, and in EMRA if CD8+.

The chain is built from TRBV12-3 or TRBV12-4 and TRBJ2-5, with 9 bases aligning to TRBD2. The receptor was derived from a young man who had mild COVID-19 (a few samples of this study predate the infection). Cell type and time point are not known. The sequenced sample was PBMCs or a T cell subset sorted from them (not recorded which). CDR3 DNA sequence: TGTGCCAGCAACGCGGGGGGGCAGGAGGCCCAGTACTTC. This translates into CASNAGGQEAQYF.